The 27 T cell receptor beta chains below were found in one sample sequenced in a study of spatial heterogeneity in lung cancer. Study-wide results and limits: Mutation counts in tumors were tracked by counts of expanded intratumoral alpha and beta TCRs.

Via MiXCR, TCRdb re-called the 5' RACE reads, giving one row per CDR3 protein. The repertoire holds around 1,900 distinct CDR3 sequences, with approximately 8.9% as singletons. What these receptors recognize is not known. As for time point: sample taken at primary tumor resection. The material was lung tumor tissue, obtained at surgery. The receptors originated from a female donor with early-stage non-small cell lung cancer.

By frequency in the sample, this clonotype is medium-sized. The V call is TRBV7-7, the J call TRBJ2-7; the D gene is possibly TRBD1 (5 bases). CDR1 SSHAT and CDR2 FNYEAQ come from the germline V gene (reference sequence). Trimming took 5 bases from V and 0 from J, leaving 14 bases between them. The CDR3 runs to 15 residues. CDR3 amino acids: CASSRPTDGSYEQYF. The CDR3 DNA reads TGTGCCAGCAGCCGACCGACAGACGGCTCCTACGAGCAGTACTTC. The full variable domain, with the rest looked up from reference TRBV7-7 and TRBJ2-7, is GAGVSQSPRYKVTKRGQDVTLRCDPISSHATLYWYQQALGQGPEFLTYFNYEAQPDKSGLPSDRFSAERPEGSISTLTIQRTEQRDSAMYRCASSRPTDGSYEQYFGPGTRLTVT.

This clonotype ranks as medium-sized (0.01 to 0.1%). The chain carries TRBV5-1 and TRBJ2-1; no clear D gene. Germline CDR1 and CDR2: SGHRS and YFSETQ. The CDR3 runs to 14 residues. The V end lost 0 bases, the J end lost 1 base, and 5 bases lay between the germline ends. CDR3 sequence reads: CASSLGNSYNEQFF. The DNA of the CDR3 is TGCGCCAGCAGCTTGGGGAATTCCTACAATGAGCAGTTCTTC.

The CDR3 region is CASSLTGSSYEQYF. The CDR3 coding sequence is TGTGCCAGCAGTCTCACAGGGAGCTCCTACGAGCAGTACTTC. The rearrangement joins TRBV28 to TRBJ2-7, with TRBD1 as a possible D gene (6 bases). Germline V gene data show CDR1 as MDHEN and CDR2 as SYDVKM. The CDR3 loop spans 14 amino acids. V was trimmed by 5 bases and J by 0 bases, leaving 11 bases between them. The complete variable domain, with remaining parts taken from reference TRBV28 and TRBJ2-7, reads DVKVTQSSRYLVKRTGEKVFLECVQDMDHENMFWYRQDPGLGLRLIYFSYDVKMKEKGDIPEGYSVSREKKERFSLILESASTNQTSMYLCASSLTGSSYEQYFGPGTRLTVT.

Only a few counts were recorded for this clonotype. The CDR3 region is CASSEQGAAFRETQYF. CDR3 coding DNA: TGTGCCAGCAGTGAACAGGGGGCGGCGTTCCGAGAGACCCAGTACTTC. The V gene is TRBV6-1, the J gene TRBJ2-5; TRBD1 agrees at 8 bases. Germline CDR1 and CDR2: MNHNS and SASEGT. The CDR3 covers 16 residues. V lost 2 bases and J lost 4; bases outside the gene matches: 9.

By frequency in the sample, this clonotype is medium-sized. The chain uses TRBV4-1 and TRBJ2-1, with D perhaps matching TRBD1 (5 bases). V was pared by 0 bases and J by 0 bases, with 21 bases between. CDR1 MGHRA and CDR2 YSYEKL come from the germline V gene. This CDR3 contains 20 residues. The CDR3 DNA sequence: TGCGCCAGCAGCCAAGATTGGGGCTACGCACGTTTGAGCTCCTACAATGAGCAGTTCTTC. Translated, it gives CASSQDWGYARLSSYNEQFF.

This clonotype counts as medium-sized. This chain links TRBV7-2 with TRBJ2-1; 8 nucleotides match TRBD1. CDR1 is SGHTA, CDR2 FQGNSA, per germline. The CDR3 is 14 amino acids. J gave up 7 bases and V 4 bases, and 6 bases lay outside the gene matches. The CDR3 reads CASSSTGGVNEQFF. The CDR3 DNA follows: TGTGCCAGCAGCTCAACAGGGGGAGTAAATGAGCAGTTCTTC. Full variable domain (outside the CDR3, taken from reference TRBV7-2 and TRBJ2-1): GAGVSQSPSNKVTEKGKDVELRCDPISGHTALYWYRQSLGQGLEFLIYFQGNSAPDKSGLPSDRFSAERTGGSVSTLTIQRTQQEDSAVYLCASSSTGGVNEQFFGPGTRLTVL.

The DNA for the CDR3 is TGTGCCAGCAGCTTATTTGACGATTCACCCCTCCACTTT. Translating gives CASSLFDDSPLHF. This chain joins TRBV11-1 and TRBJ1-6; D is unclear. Trimming stripped 2 bases from V and 8 bases from J, with 7 bases between. The CDR3 is 13 residues long. Germline V gene sequence: CDR1 SGHAT, CDR2 FQDESV (reference sequence).

By frequency in the sample, this clonotype is medium-sized (0.01 to 0.1%). The rearrangement links TRBV7-8 to TRBJ1-2, with a weak D call TRBD1 (6 bases). The V gene lost 4 bases and the J gene lost 10 bases, with 19 bases spanning the gap. The germline gives CDR1 SGHVS, CDR2 FQNEAQ. The CDR3 length is 14 residues. The CDR3 coding sequence is TGTGCCAGCAGCTCGGAGGGGGAGACTCTCATCTACACCTTC. Translation gives CASSSEGETLIYTF.

By its share, this clonotype is medium-sized. This CDR3 fails to terminate in the conserved phenylalanine or tryptophan, so it likely reflects a read error. This rearrangement joins TRBV12-3 or TRBV12-4 to TRBJ1-1; D unclear. The CDR3 spans 14 residues. The V gene lost 3 bases and the J gene lost 1 base, with 9 bases spanning the gap. CDR3 sequence reads: CASSLVSENTEAFL. The CDR3 DNA reads as TGTGCCAGCAGTTTGGTCAGCGAGAACACTGAAGCTTTCCTT.

The V gene is TRBV11-2, the J gene TRBJ2-3, with 7 bases that match TRBD1. The CDR3 runs 17 residues. V gave up 3 bases and J gave up 4 bases; unmatched junction bases: 13. The germline CDR1 and CDR2 sequences are SGHAT and FQNNGV. CDR3 protein: CASSLGGSGGFADTQYF. Here the CDR3 DNA reads TGTGCCAGCAGCTTGGGTGGCTCAGGGGGTTTCGCAGATACGCAGTATTTT.

By share of the sample, this clonotype is medium-sized. CDR3 loop: CASSPTGPGPGEQYF. CDR3 in DNA: TGTGCCAGCAGCCCGACGGGGCCAGGTCCTGGCGAGCAGTACTTC. The chain combines TRBV5-6 with TRBJ2-7, with D possibly being TRBD1 or TRBD2 (5 bases each). CDR1 and CDR2 from the germline V gene are SGHDT and YYEEEE. The V and J ends lost 4 bases and 6 bases respectively, with 20 bases between them. The CDR3 sequence is 15 residues long.

By sample share, this clonotype is medium-sized. The chain has TRBV30 and TRBJ1-3; D unclear. Trimming removed 4 bases at V and 2 bases at J, with 9 bases between. Germline values: CDR1 GTSNPN, CDR2 SVGIG (reference sequence). CDR3 length: 13 amino acids. In nucleotides, the CDR3 is TGTGCCTGGACGACCTGGGCTGGAAACACCATATATTTT. The encoded protein is CAWTTWAGNTIYF. Using reference TRBV30 and TRBJ1-3 for the parts outside the CDR3, the full variable domain is SQTIHQWPATLVQPVGSPLSLECTVEGTSNPNLYWYRQAAGRGLQLLFYSVGIGQISSEVPQNLSASRPQDRQFILSSKKLLLSDSGFYLCAWTTWAGNTIYFGEGSWLTVV.

The sample holds many counts of this clonotype. V is TRBV20-1 and J is TRBJ1-1; possibly TRBD1 for D (6 bases). This CDR3 comprises 15 residues. V was clipped by 3 bases and J by 5 bases, with 19 bases between them. Per germline, CDR1 DFQATT and CDR2 SNEGSKA (reference sequence). CDR3 bases: TGCAGTGCTAGCCCCTCCCGGGGGGCGGGGACTGAAGCTTTCTTT. It specifies CSASPSRGAGTEAFF.

By share, this clonotype ranks as medium-sized. V is TRBV12-3 or TRBV12-4 and J is TRBJ2-3; no clear D gene. The CDR3 totals 13 residues. Trimming cost V 2 bases and J 6 bases, with 9 bases left between them. CDR3 region: CASSLPGGDTQYF. The CDR3 DNA follows: TGTGCCAGCAGTTTACCGGGTGGGGATACGCAGTATTTT.

By share of the sample, this clonotype is medium-sized. In DNA, the CDR3 is TGCGCCAGCTGCACAGGTTTTCCTGGGGCCAACGTCCTGACTTTC. This sequence encodes CASCTGFPGANVLTF. The chain employs TRBV5-1 and TRBJ2-6, with a weak D call TRBD1 (5 bases). Germline V CDR1 and CDR2: SGHRS, YFSETQ. The CDR3 consists of 15 residues. Trimming took 7 bases from V and 2 from J, leaving 13 bases between them. Full variable domain (rest looked up from reference TRBV5-1 and TRBJ2-6): KAGVTQTPRYLIKTRGQQVTLSCSPISGHRSVSWYQQTPGQGLQFLFEYFSETQRNKGNFPGRFSGRQFSNSRSEMNVSTLELGDSALYLCASCTGFPGANVLTFGAGSRLTVL.

By sample fraction, this clonotype is medium-sized. The chain joins TRBV7-2 to TRBJ1-2; D gene uncertain. V lost 3 bases and J 7 bases, leaving 9 bases between the germline ends. Germline CDR1 SGHTA, CDR2 FQGNSA. This CDR3 comprises 12 residues. The CDR3 loop reads CASSFDVGGYTF. In nucleotides, the CDR3 is TGTGCCAGCAGCTTTGACGTCGGTGGCTACACCTTC.

V and J are TRBV19 and TRBJ1-5; no reliable D call. Trimming took 0 bases from V and 5 from J, leaving 8 bases between them. The CDR3 runs 14 residues. Per germline, CDR1 LNHDA and CDR2 SQIVND (reference sequence). The CDR3 DNA is TGTGCCAGTAGTATAGATTCCCGGGATCAGCCCCAGCATTTT. Translation: CASSIDSRDQPQHF. Together with reference TRBV19 and TRBJ1-5, the CDR3 gives the full variable domain: DGGITQSPKYLFRKEGQNVTLSCEQNLNHDAMYWYRQDPGQGLRLIYYSQIVNDFQKGDIAEGYSVSREKKESFPLTVTSAQKNPTAFYLCASSIDSRDQPQHFGDGTRLSIL.

By share, this clonotype counts as medium-sized. The chain is built from TRBV18 and TRBJ2-7; either TRBD1 or TRBD2 may supply D (7 bases each). From germline, CDR1 is KGHSH and CDR2 LQKENI. The V end was cut by 8 bases, the J end by 6 bases, with 26 bases between. The CDR3 consists of 16 residues. In DNA, the CDR3 is TGTGCCAGCACGGGGGGCGGGACAGCCGTTCCCCGCGAGCAGTACTTC. It encodes CASTGGGTAVPREQYF.

This clonotype is medium-sized by share. The chain couples TRBV6-6 to TRBJ1-1; D is unclear. The CDR3 loop spans 12 amino acids. Per the germline V gene, CDR1 is MNHNY and CDR2 is SVGAGI (reference sequence). V lost 4 bases and J lost 8, with 11 bases in between. The CDR3 is CASSFGRREAFF. The CDR3 DNA sequence: TGTGCCAGCAGTTTCGGTCGACGGGAAGCTTTCTTT.

This clonotype was observed a few times. The V call is TRBV20-1, the J call TRBJ1-5; 10 bases fit TRBD1. The V and J ends lost 1 base and 2 bases, in that order; junction bases with no gene match: 5. CDR3 length: 16 amino acids. The germline V gene has CDR1 DFQATT and CDR2 SNEGSKA (reference sequence). The CDR3 is CSARGQGARGNQPQHF. CDR3 nucleotides: TGCAGTGCTAGAGGACAGGGGGCACGAGGCAATCAGCCCCAGCATTTT.

By share, this clonotype counts as large (0.1 to 1%). The chain is built from TRBV3-1 and TRBJ2-7, with TRBD2 identical over 12 bases. This CDR3 comprises 14 residues. With 5 bases clipped from V and 5 bases from J, the junction kept 4 bases outside the gene matches. Germline V lookup: CDR1 LGHDT, CDR2 YNNKEL (reference sequence). The CDR3 DNA reads as TGTGCCAGCAGCTTGACTAGCGGGGGCCACGAGCAGTACTTC. Encoded protein: CASSLTSGGHEQYF.

This clonotype was counted only a few times. The chain employs TRBV6-2 or TRBV6-3 and TRBJ2-3; D is tentatively TRBD1 or TRBD2 (5 bases each). Germline V gene sequence: CDR1 MNHEY, CDR2 SVGEGT. V was clipped by 6 bases and J by 8 bases, with 12 bases between them. The CDR3 extends over 12 amino acids. CDR3 protein: CASSQDGGTQYF. CDR3 DNA: TGTGCCAGCAGCCAAGATGGGGGTACGCAGTATTTT.

The chain uses TRBV4-1 and TRBJ2-4; the match to TRBD1 covers 9 bases. Germline CDR1 MGHRA, CDR2 YSYEKL. V lost 3 bases and J lost 6; bases outside the gene matches: 9. This CDR3 has 16 residues. In nucleotides, the CDR3 is TGCGCCAGCAGCCAGGCTCGACAGGGGGTGTCAAACATTCAGTACTTC. Amino acid sequence: CASSQARQGVSNIQYF.

By proportion, this clonotype is medium-sized (0.01 to 0.1%). The chain employs TRBV20-1 and TRBJ2-7, with 10 bases identical to TRBD1. Germline loops: CDR1 DFQATT, CDR2 SNEGSKA (reference sequence). The CDR3 extends over 15 amino acids. V lost 0 bases, J lost 3 bases, and 5 bases stayed unmatched. CDR3 in DNA: TGCAGTGCTAGAGATCTGGGACAGGGGTACTACGAGCAGTACTTC. Translating gives CSARDLGQGYYEQYF.

The table lists this clonotype with many counts. This sequence joins TRBV7-9 and TRBJ2-3; D possibly corresponds to TRBD2 (6 bases). Trimming removed 2 bases at V and 5 bases at J, with 11 bases between. This CDR3 region has 14 residues. CDR1 and CDR2 from the germline V gene are SEHNR and FQNEAQ (reference sequence). Written as DNA, the CDR3 is TGTGCCAGCAGCTTAAATGAAGCGGGAGATACGCAGTATTTT. Its protein is CASSLNEAGDTQYF.

This clonotype has only a few counts. The gene calls are TRBV7-2 and TRBJ2-5; possibly TRBD1 for D (5 bases). CDR1 and CDR2 from the germline V gene are SGHTA and FQGNSA. V was clipped by 2 bases and J by 4 bases, with 11 bases between them. This CDR3 comprises 14 residues. The CDR3 DNA sequence: TGTGCCAGCAGCTTAATGGGCAGGGCAGAGACCCAGTACTTC. Its translation is CASSLMGRAETQYF.

Within the sample, this clonotype is medium-sized (0.01 to 0.1%). The rearrangement joins TRBV20-1 to TRBJ2-5; the D gene is possibly TRBD2 (6 bases). The CDR3 totals 13 residues. The germline V gene encodes CDR1 DFQATT and CDR2 SNEGSKA (reference sequence). Trimming took 6 bases from V and 5 from J, leaving 16 bases between them. CDR3 nucleotide sequence: TGCAGTGCCGTCCCCGGGGGAGGCGAGACCCAGTACTTC. This translates into CSAVPGGGETQYF.